The 27 T cell receptor beta chains below come from one sample, sequenced in a study of identical twins. TCRdb reanalysed the 5' RACE reads using MiXCR and keeps one entry per CDR3 protein. This sample yields 550,000 to 700,000 distinct CDR3 sequences, of which over 8.5% are seen a single time; around 3.2% belongs to the top ten. The sample also formed part of further work on yellow fever vaccine responses in identical twins.

Sequencing was done on a sample of PBMCs. These receptors were obtained from a young woman in good health.

The sample holds many counts of this clonotype. The genes are TRBV5-6 and TRBJ1-2, with a tentative D call TRBD1 (6 bases). V was shortened by 4 bases and J by 3 bases, with 16 bases between the two germline ends. The CDR3 runs to 15 residues. Germline CDR1 reads SGHDT; CDR2 reads YYEEEE. The CDR3 region is CASSPRTEEYYGYTF. In DNA, the CDR3 is TGTGCCAGCAGCCCTCGGACAGAAGAGTACTATGGCTACACCTTC.

This clonotype appeared many times. The V and J genes are TRBV10-3 and TRBJ1-2; 8 nucleotides agree with TRBD1. Germline V lookup: CDR1 ENHRY, CDR2 SYGVKD. This CDR3 comprises 13 residues. V dropped 10 bases and J dropped 6; count of bases not matched to a gene: 10. The DNA for the CDR3 is TGTGCCACCAAACAGGGGGAGTCGAATGGCTACACCTTC. This gives the protein CATKQGESNGYTF.

This clonotype came up many times. The V call is TRBV6-1, the J call TRBJ2-7; possible D gene TRBD1, 6 bases. The CDR3 contains 14 residues. V shed 6 bases and J shed 0 bases, with 12 bases lying between them. The germline V gene encodes CDR1 MNHNS and CDR2 SASEGT. DNA for the CDR3: TGTGCCAGCAGAGTCCAGGGGCTCTCCTACGAGCAGTACTTC. It specifies CASRVQGLSYEQYF.

About this clonotype itself: A much larger clone lies one base from this, so it may be a read error. The V and J genes are TRBV21-1 and TRBJ2-1; no check of the table's D call, TRBD1, against the DNA was made. TRBV21-1 represents a pseudogene. This CDR3 spans 13 amino acids. The CDR3 nucleotides read TGTGCCAGCGGCCCTACCCGGGCTAATGAGCGGTTCTTC. Its translation: CASGPTRANERFF.

This clonotype has a count of ten or more. The chain recombines TRBV29-1 with TRBJ2-3, with a weak D call TRBD1 (6 bases). V was clipped by 5 bases and J by 0 bases, with 9 bases between them. The CDR3 length is 13 residues. Germline CDR1 and CDR2: SQVTM and ANQGSEA. The CDR3 DNA sequence: TGCAGCGTTAAGACAGGAAGCACAGATACGCAGTATTTT. As protein: CSVKTGSTDTQYF.

This clonotype occurred a few times. The rearrangement links TRBV12-3 or TRBV12-4 to TRBJ1-1; maybe TRBD1 (6 bases). CDR3 length: 13 residues. Trimming removed 6 bases at V and 10 bases at J, with 18 bases between. CDR3 bases: TGTGCCAGCAGCCCTAGGGGGAACGGTGTAGCTTTCTTT. It yields the protein CASSPRGNGVAFF.

In this sample, this clonotype turned up a few times. This rearrangement joins TRBV7-9 to TRBJ1-4; no definite D call. The germline gives CDR1 SEHNR, CDR2 FQNEAQ (reference sequence). V was pared by 10 bases and J by 8 bases, with 14 bases between. The CDR3 has 12 residues. The CDR3 protein is CATDNAAEKLFF. The CDR3 region has the DNA TGTGCCACCGATAATGCGGCGGAAAAACTGTTTTTT.

This clonotype was counted many times. This sequence joins TRBV7-9 and TRBJ1-2, with a possible D match to TRBD1 (6 bases). Trimming left V 3 bases short and J 5 bases short, with 13 bases between. The CDR3 is 14 amino acids. In germline, CDR1 is SEHNR, CDR2 FQNEAQ (reference sequence). CDR3 nucleotide sequence: TGTGCCAGCAGCTTCAGGGACACTGAGTATGGCTACACCTTC. Its protein product is CASSFRDTEYGYTF.

The CDR3 reads CASSETSNEQFF. The CDR3 DNA is TGTGCCAGCAGTGAGACTAGTAATGAGCAGTTCTTC. V and J are TRBV9 and TRBJ2-1; TRBD2 is a possible D gene (6 bases). The CDR3 runs to 12 residues. Germline CDR1 is SGDLS and CDR2 is YYNGEE. V was cut by 5 bases and J by 7 bases, with 10 bases left in between.

Many counts were recorded for this clonotype. The chain carries TRBV2 and TRBJ1-6; D perhaps matches TRBD1 (5 bases). The V end lost 3 bases, the J end lost 10 bases, and 13 bases lay between the germline ends. The CDR3 contains 14 residues. Germline V lookup: CDR1 SNHLY, CDR2 FYNNEI. CDR3 bases: TGTGCCAGCAGTGAGGTGGGCAGGGACTCACCCCTCCACTTT. Amino acid sequence: CASSEVGRDSPLHF.

The CDR3 loop reads CASSFDRSGYEQYF. In DNA form, the CDR3 reads TGCGCCAGCAGCTTTGACAGGTCGGGGTACGAGCAGTACTTC. The V and J genes are TRBV5-1 and TRBJ2-7, with D possibly TRBD1 on 6 matching bases. V lost 2 bases and J 4 bases, leaving 13 bases between the germline ends. The CDR3 extends over 14 amino acids. Germline assignment: CDR1 SGHRS and CDR2 YFSETQ.

The chain couples TRBV9 to TRBJ2-1; TRBD1 matches at 10 bases. The CDR3 has 14 amino acids. CDR1 and CDR2 (germline): SGDLS, YYNGEE. V lost 3 bases and J lost 7; bases outside the gene matches: 4. CDR3 sequence reads: CASSAGGQGNEQFF. CDR3 nucleotide sequence: TGTGCCAGCAGCGCAGGGGGACAGGGGAATGAGCAGTTCTTC.

This clonotype has only a few counts. It is likely a read error, because the conserved phenylalanine at the end of the CDR3 is missing. This chain joins TRBV12-3 or TRBV12-4 and TRBJ2-5; D not certain. Between the trimmed V and J ends, which lost 4 bases and 5 bases, there was a span of 14 bases. The CDR3 has 14 residues. CDR3 protein: CASSSMTLGETQYS. CDR3 DNA: TGTGCCAGCAGTTCAATGACCTTGGGGGAGACCCAGTACTCC.

This clonotype has only a few counts. The chain employs TRBV29-1 and TRBJ2-7; D unresolved. V was cut by 5 bases and J by 5 bases, with 10 bases left in between. Germline assignment: CDR1 SQVTM and CDR2 ANQGSEA. CDR3 length: 11 amino acids. The chain's CDR3 is CSVSASHEQYF. The CDR3 DNA sequence: TGCAGCGTTAGCGCGTCGCACGAGCAGTACTTC.

The table lists this clonotype with a few counts. The chain combines TRBV6-5 with TRBJ1-1, with D uncertain. Germline loops: CDR1 MNHEY, CDR2 SVGAGI. The CDR3 is 14 amino acids. Trimming left V 3 bases short and J 4 bases short, with 12 bases between. In DNA form, the CDR3 reads TGTGCCAGCAGTTATCTGCGGTCATTCACTGAAGCTTTCTTT. This translates into CASSYLRSFTEAFF.

This clonotype was seen only a few times. The chain is built from TRBV5-1 and TRBJ2-3; D may be TRBD1 (6 bases). The CDR3 is 14 amino acids. The germline gives CDR1 SGHRS, CDR2 YFSETQ. Trimming took 3 bases from V and 2 from J, leaving 10 bases between them. CDR3 residues: CASSWAGVTDTQYF. The CDR3 nucleotides are TGCGCCAGCAGCTGGGCAGGGGTCACAGATACGCAGTATTTT.

This clonotype appeared once. The gene calls are TRBV3-1 and TRBJ2-5; D is possibly TRBD1 or TRBD2 (7 bases each). This CDR3 is 16 amino acids long. V lost 10 bases to trimming and J lost 5 bases, with 26 bases between them. CDR1 and CDR2 from the germline V gene are LGHDT and YNNKEL (reference sequence). In DNA form, the CDR3 reads TGTGCCACCTGCAAAAGCGTGACAGGGCGGGGGGAGACCCAGTACTTC. This sequence encodes CATCKSVTGRGETQYF.

This clonotype was counted ten times or more. The chain is built from TRBV6-4 and TRBJ2-3; maybe TRBD1 (6 bases). V lost 0 bases and J lost 2, with 9 bases in between. Germline CDR1 reads MRHNA; CDR2 reads SNTAGT. There are 15 residues in the CDR3. The CDR3, as DNA: TGTGCCAGCAGTGACTCGTGGACAGACACAGATACGCAGTATTTT. This encodes CASSDSWTDTDTQYF.

This clonotype was seen many times. CDR3 DNA: TGTGCCAGCAGCTTGAACACCCGGGGTGGCGGAAAAGTGAACAATGAGCAGTTCTTC. As protein: CASSLNTRGGGKVNNEQFF. This chain joins TRBV11-1 and TRBJ2-1; D is perhaps TRBD2 (5 bases). CDR1 and CDR2 (germline): SGHAT, FQDESV (reference sequence). The CDR3 runs to 19 residues. V lost 3 bases to trimming and J lost 5 bases, with 26 bases between them.

The V and J genes are TRBV29-1 and TRBJ1-1; 7 bases map to TRBD1. From germline, CDR1 is SQVTM and CDR2 ANQGSEA. Unmatched junction bases numbered 10, after V lost 7 bases and J lost 5 bases. The CDR3 totals 13 residues. In DNA form, the CDR3 reads TGCAGCGCATCCGACAGGGCTTCGACTGAAGCTTTCTTT. It yields the protein CSASDRASTEAFF.

The chain has TRBV9 and TRBJ1-5, with D tentatively TRBD1 (5 bases). The CDR3 extends over 14 amino acids. Trimming removed 10 bases from V and 1 base from J, with 15 bases in between. Germline CDR1 and CDR2: SGDLS and YYNGEE. Here the CDR3 DNA reads TGTGCCTCAGCGACCGGGGACAGCAATCAGCCCCAGCATTTT. This encodes CASATGDSNQPQHF.

A few counts support this clonotype. The J gene is TRBJ2-7, the V gene TRBV7-3; TRBD1 matches 7 bases. The CDR3 consists of 15 residues. V shed 3 bases, J shed 6 bases, and the junction held 11 bases outside the gene matches. Germline-derived CDR1 and CDR2 are SGHTA and FQGTGA. The CDR3: CASSFRPGGWGEQYF. The CDR3 nucleotides are TGTGCCAGCAGCTTCCGTCCAGGGGGATGGGGCGAGCAGTACTTC.

The chain uses TRBV29-1 and TRBJ2-1, with TRBD2 matching over 8 bases. This CDR3 has 10 residues. Germline CDR1 reads SQVTM; CDR2 reads ANQGSEA. The V segment lost 6 bases and the J segment 9 bases; nucleotides outside the gene matches: 1. The CDR3 coding sequence is TGCAGCGTCGGGGGGGTTGAGCAGTTCTTC. Amino acid sequence: CSVGGVEQFF.

This clonotype was picked up many times. V is TRBV24-1 and J is TRBJ2-3; possible D gene TRBD1, 6 bases. The germline V gene has CDR1 KGHDR and CDR2 SFDVKD. V was clipped by 4 bases and J by 4 bases, with 17 bases between them. The CDR3 loop spans 16 amino acids. The CDR3 DNA reads TGTGCCACCAGTGACCCCGGGACAAGCGTAGCAGATACGCAGTATTTT. This codes for CATSDPGTSVADTQYF.

This clonotype was recorded a few times. The V and J genes are TRBV14 and TRBJ2-7, with D maybe TRBD2 (5 bases). CDR3 length: 15 residues. Trimming stripped 2 bases from V and 2 bases from J, with 13 bases between. Germline CDR1 and CDR2: SGHDN and FVKESK. CDR3 nucleotide sequence: TGTGCCAGCAGCCAAAGTCAGGACTTCGCCTACGAGCAGTACTTC. This codes for CASSQSQDFAYEQYF.

V and J are TRBV12-3 or TRBV12-4 and TRBJ1-5; D not resolved. The CDR3 runs 14 residues. Trimming left V 1 base short and J 7 bases short, with 11 bases between. The CDR3 loop reads CASSLDGVGQPQHF. The DNA for the CDR3 is TGTGCCAGCAGTTTAGATGGGGTAGGACAGCCCCAGCATTTT.

This clonotype was seen at least ten times. CDR3 sequence (DNA): TGCAGTGCTGCACGGGCATACAATGAGCAGTTCTTC. It translates to CSAARAYNEQFF. The V and J genes are TRBV20-1 and TRBJ2-1, with unresolved D. V lost 5 bases and J 4 bases, leaving 9 bases between the germline ends. The V gene's germline CDR1 is DFQATT and CDR2 SNEGSKA (reference sequence). This CDR3 has 12 residues.